This T cell receptor beta chain was captured by sequencing in a study of graft-versus-host responses after intestinal transplantation. Study context: Every recipient underwent anti-thymocyte globulin induction, then tacrolimus and steroids for roughly 3 years.

The method was immunoSEQ multiplex PCR; TCRdb's version includes in-frame clones alone and lacks a portion of them. The sample shows 95,000 to 110,000 clones, 93% of them seen only once. Comments on this clone: Its antigen is unidentified.

The CDR3 has 14 residues. The germline V gene has CDR1 SGHAT and CDR2 FQNNGV. This material consisted of unstimulated CD8+ T cells sorted from spleen or lymph node cells, taken before intestinal transplant. The gene calls are TRBV11-2 and TRBJ2-5; 8 nucleotides align to TRBD2. TRBJ2-7 matches the DNA end more closely, so the J call is doubtful. The TCR originated in a human donor who received an intestinal transplant. CDR3 coding DNA: TGTGCCAGCAGCTTGGGCGGGGGGACCTACGAGCAGTACTTC. Encoded protein: CASSLGGGTYEQYF.